This is a list of T cell receptor beta chains from one sample in a study of T cell changes during pregnancy in multiple sclerosis. TCRdb's table, derived via immunoSEQ multiplex PCR, lists solely in-frame clones and lacks some. Of roughly 72,000 clones listed, 90% to 95% are singletons. This specimen consisted of CD4+ T cells from peripheral blood mononuclear cells, obtained after pregnancy. Every receptor here comes from a female donor with multiple sclerosis, enrolled in a pregnancy study. Each CDR3 is given with its conserved first and last residue. Each record gives: CDR3 protein, V gene, J gene.

CASSFRGEDTQYF	TRBV5-4	TRBJ2-3
CASSLAGTTAFF	TRBV28	TRBJ1-1
CASSADRIYEQYF	TRBV7-9	TRBJ2-7
CASSSYSGGYGYTF	TRBV27	TRBJ1-2
CASKVADQETQYF	TRBV28	TRBJ2-5
CASSPTGGAGGYTF	TRBV7-2	TRBJ1-2
CASSAGGGSQPQHF	TRBV9	TRBJ1-5
CASSPRWTGGGTEAFF	TRBV7-2	TRBJ1-1
CASFNRDHYGYTF	TRBV19	TRBJ1-2
CASSLDGTGVYEQYF	TRBV13	TRBJ2-7
CASSPGTGADGYTF	TRBV5-1	TRBJ1-2
CASSPGQGELYGYTF	TRBV7-6	TRBJ1-2
CASRGGVGQFF	TRBV2	TRBJ2-1
CAKAPSLSGNTIYF	TRBV2	TRBJ1-3
CASSIVGRASNQPQHF	TRBV19	TRBJ1-5
CASSIGAGHSAEQYF	TRBV19	TRBJ2-7
CASSVEASGRVGQYF	TRBV9	TRBJ2-3